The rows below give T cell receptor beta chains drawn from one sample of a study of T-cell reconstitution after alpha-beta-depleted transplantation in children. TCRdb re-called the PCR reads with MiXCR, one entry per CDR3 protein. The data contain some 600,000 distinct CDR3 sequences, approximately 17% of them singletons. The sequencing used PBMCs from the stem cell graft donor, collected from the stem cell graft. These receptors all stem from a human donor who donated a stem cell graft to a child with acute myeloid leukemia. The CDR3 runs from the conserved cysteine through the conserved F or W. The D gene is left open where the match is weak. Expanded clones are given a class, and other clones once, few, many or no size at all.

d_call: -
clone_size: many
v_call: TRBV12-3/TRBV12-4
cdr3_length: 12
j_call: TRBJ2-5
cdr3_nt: TGTGCCAGCAGCAGGGGCCCAGAGACCCAGTACTTC
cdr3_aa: CASSRGPETQYF

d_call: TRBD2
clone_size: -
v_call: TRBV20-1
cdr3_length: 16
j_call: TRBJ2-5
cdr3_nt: TGCAGTGCTAAGAGCGGGGGGGCGAGGCTGGGGGAGACCCAGTACTTC
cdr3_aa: CSAKSGGARLGETQYF

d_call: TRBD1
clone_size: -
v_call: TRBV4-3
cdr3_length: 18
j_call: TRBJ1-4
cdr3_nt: TGCGCCAGCAGCCAAGATCGGTTGGGGACAGGGGCTAATGAAAAACTGTTTTTT
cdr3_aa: CASSQDRLGTGANEKLFF

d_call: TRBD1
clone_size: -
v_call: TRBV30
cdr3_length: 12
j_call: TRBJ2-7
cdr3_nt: TGTGCCTGGAGTACACAGGGGGCATATCGGAACTTC
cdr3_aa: CAWSTQGAYRNF

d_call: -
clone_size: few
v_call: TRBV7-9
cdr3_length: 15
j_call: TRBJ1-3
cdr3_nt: TGTGCCAGCAGCAGAGCGGGGGCTACTGGAAACACCATATATTTT
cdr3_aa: CASSRAGATGNTIYF

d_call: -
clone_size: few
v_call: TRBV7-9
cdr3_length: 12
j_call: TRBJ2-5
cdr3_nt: TGTGCCAGCAGCTTGATAGTGGAGACCCAGTACTTC
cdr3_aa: CASSLIVETQYF

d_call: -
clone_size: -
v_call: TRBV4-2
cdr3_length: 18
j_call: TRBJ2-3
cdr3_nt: TGTGCCAGCAGCCAAGGAACCACAGGGAACTTCATTATTGGTACGCAGTATTTT
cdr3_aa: CASSQGTTGNFIIGTQYF

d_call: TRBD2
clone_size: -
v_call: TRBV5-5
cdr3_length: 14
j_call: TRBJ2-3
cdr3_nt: TGTGCCAGCAGCTTGTGGGCGGGGGCAGATACGCAGTATTTT
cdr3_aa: CASSLWAGADTQYF

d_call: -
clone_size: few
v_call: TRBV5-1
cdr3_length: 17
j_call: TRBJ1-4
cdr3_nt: TGCGCCAGCAGCTTGAGGGGAGAGGCCGCCGTTGGAGAAAAACTGTTTTTT
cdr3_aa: CASSLRGEAAVGEKLFF

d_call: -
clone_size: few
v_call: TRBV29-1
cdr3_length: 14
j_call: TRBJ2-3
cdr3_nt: TGCAGCGTTGGGCTAGGGATGGGGCCGGATACGCAGTATTTT
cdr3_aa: CSVGLGMGPDTQYF

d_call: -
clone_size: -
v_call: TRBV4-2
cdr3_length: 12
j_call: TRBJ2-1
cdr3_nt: TGTGCCAGCAGCCCTGGGCTCCTCGAGCAGTTCTTC
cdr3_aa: CASSPGLLEQFF

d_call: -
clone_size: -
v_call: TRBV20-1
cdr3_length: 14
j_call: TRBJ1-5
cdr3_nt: TGCAGTGCTAGTCGCCAGACTAGCAATCAGCACCAGCATTTT
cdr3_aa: CSASRQTSNQHQHF

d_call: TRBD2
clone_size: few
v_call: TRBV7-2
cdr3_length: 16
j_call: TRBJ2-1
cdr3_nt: TGTGCCAGCAGCTTCCTGGGGAGCGGGGTGAACAATGAGCAGTTCTTC
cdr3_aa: CASSFLGSGVNNEQFF

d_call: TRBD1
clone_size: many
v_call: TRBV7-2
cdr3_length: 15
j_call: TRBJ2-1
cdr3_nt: TGTGCCAGCAGCTTAGAGGGACAGGAATACAATGAGCAGTTCTTC
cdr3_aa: CASSLEGQEYNEQFF

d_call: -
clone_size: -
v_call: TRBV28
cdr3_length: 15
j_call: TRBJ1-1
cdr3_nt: TGTGCCAGCAGTTCCGATCAAGACTTAAACACTGAAGCTTTCTTT
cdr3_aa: CASSSDQDLNTEAFF

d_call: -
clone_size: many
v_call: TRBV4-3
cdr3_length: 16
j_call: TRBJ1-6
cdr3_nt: TGCGCCAGCAGCCAAGATTTACAGCTTTCAAGGTCGGCCCTCCACTTT
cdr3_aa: CASSQDLQLSRSALHF

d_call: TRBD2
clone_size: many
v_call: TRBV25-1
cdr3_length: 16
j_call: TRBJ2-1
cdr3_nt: TGTGCCAGCAGTGAAGGGGGCGGGGGGATCTACAATGAGCAGTTCTTC
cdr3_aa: CASSEGGGGIYNEQFF

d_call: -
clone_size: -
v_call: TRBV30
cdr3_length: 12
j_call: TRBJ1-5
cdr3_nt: TGTGCCTGGACGCAGGGTAATCAGCCCCAGCATTTT
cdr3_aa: CAWTQGNQPQHF

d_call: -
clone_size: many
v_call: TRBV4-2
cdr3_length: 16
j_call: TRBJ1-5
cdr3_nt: TGTGCCAGCAGCCAAGAGCGAGGTTATAGCAATCAGCCCCAGCATTTT
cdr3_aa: CASSQERGYSNQPQHF

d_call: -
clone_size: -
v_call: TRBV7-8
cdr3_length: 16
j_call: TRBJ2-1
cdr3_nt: TGTGCCAGCAGCCCCAGGGGGGGGGATTTCTACAATGAGCAGTTCTTC
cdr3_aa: CASSPRGGDFYNEQFF

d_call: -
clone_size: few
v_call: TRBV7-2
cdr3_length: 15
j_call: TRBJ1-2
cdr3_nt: TGTGCCAGCAGAACTACCCCGCAGGGAAACTATGGCTACACCTTC
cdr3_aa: CASRTTPQGNYGYTF

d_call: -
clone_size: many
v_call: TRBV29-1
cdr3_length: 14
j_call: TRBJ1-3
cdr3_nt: TGCAGCGTTGAACACGGGCATAATGGAAACACCATATATTTT
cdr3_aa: CSVEHGHNGNTIYF

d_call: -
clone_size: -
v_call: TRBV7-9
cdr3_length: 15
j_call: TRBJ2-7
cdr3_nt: TGTGCCAGCAGCTTGATGGATGGGGACAACTACGAGCAGTACTTC
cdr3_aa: CASSLMDGDNYEQYF

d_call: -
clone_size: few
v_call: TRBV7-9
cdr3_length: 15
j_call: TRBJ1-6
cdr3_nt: TGTGCCAGCAGCCCGCTGCAGGGTATTGATTCACCCCTCCACTTT
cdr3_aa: CASSPLQGIDSPLHF

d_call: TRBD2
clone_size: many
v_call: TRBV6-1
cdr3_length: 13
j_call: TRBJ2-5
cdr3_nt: TGTGCCAGCAGAAGCGGGGGCGCGAGGGCCCAGTACTTC
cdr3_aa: CASRSGGARAQYF

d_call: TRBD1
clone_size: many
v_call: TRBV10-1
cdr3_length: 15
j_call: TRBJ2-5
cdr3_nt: TGCGCCAGCAGTGCGTGGACAGGGGAACAAGAGACCCAGTACTTC
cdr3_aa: CASSAWTGEQETQYF

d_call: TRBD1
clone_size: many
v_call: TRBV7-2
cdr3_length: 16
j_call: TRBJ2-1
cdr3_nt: TGTGCCAGCAGCTTAATGGGACCCATACAGGGGGATGAGCAGTTCTTC
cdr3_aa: CASSLMGPIQGDEQFF

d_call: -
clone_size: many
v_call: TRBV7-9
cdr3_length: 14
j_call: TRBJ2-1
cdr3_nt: TGTGCCAGCAGCTTGGCCCTCGGAGACAATGAGCAGTTCTTC
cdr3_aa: CASSLALGDNEQFF

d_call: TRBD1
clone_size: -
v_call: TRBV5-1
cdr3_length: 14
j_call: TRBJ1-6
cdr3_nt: TGCGCCAGCAGCTCGCAGGGGGCTCCTTCACCCCTCCACTTT
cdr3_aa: CASSSQGAPSPLHF

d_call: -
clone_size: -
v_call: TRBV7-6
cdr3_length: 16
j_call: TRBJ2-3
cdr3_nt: TGTGCCAGCAGCTTAGGAATCGGGTTGGGCACAGATACGCAGTATTTT
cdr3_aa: CASSLGIGLGTDTQYF

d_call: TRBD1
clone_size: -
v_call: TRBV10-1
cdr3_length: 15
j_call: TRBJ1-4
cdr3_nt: TGCGCCAGCAGTGAACACAGGGGTCGAAGTGAAAAACTGTTTTTT
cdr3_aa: CASSEHRGRSEKLFF

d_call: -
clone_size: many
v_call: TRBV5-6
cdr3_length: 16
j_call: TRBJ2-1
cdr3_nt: TGTGCCAGCAGCTTCGTAACCAGCGGACAGCACAATGAGCAGTTCTTC
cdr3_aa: CASSFVTSGQHNEQFF

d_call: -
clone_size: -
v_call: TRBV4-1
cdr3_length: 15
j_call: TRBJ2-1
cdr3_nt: TGCGCCAGCAGCCAAGATGCGTCAGATACCAATGAGCAGTTCTTC
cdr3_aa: CASSQDASDTNEQFF

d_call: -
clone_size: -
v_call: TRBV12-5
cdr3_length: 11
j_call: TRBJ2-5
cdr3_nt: TGTGCTAGTGGTTTTGTGGAGACCCAGCACTTC
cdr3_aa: CASGFVETQHF

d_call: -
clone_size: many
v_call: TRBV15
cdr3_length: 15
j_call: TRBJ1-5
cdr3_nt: TGTGCCACCAGCAGAAGAGGAGGTGGCAATCAGCCCCAGCATTTT
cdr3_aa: CATSRRGGGNQPQHF

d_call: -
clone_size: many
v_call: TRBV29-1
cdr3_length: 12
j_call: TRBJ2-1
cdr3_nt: TGCAGCGTTGGCCGCCAAGGGGATGAGCAGTTCTTC
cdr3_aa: CSVGRQGDEQFF

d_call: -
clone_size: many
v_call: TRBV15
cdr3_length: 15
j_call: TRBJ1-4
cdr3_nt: TGTGCCACCAGCAGAGCGGACATGGTGGACGAAAAACTGTTTTTT
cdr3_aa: CATSRADMVDEKLFF

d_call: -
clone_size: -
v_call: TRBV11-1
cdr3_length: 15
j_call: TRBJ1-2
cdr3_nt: TGTGCCAGCAGCCACACGCTTTTGGGGGCAGGGGGCTACACCTTC
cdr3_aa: CASSHTLLGAGGYTF

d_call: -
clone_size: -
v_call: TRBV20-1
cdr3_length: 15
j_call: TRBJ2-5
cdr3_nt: TGCAGTGCTGGAGGATCCAGGGGAGCCCAAGAGACCCAGTACTTC
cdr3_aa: CSAGGSRGAQETQYF

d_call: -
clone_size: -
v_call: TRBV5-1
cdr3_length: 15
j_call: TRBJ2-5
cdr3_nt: TGCGCCAGCAGTTCTCGGGACTCCCAATTGGAGACCCAGTACTTC
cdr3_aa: CASSSRDSQLETQYF

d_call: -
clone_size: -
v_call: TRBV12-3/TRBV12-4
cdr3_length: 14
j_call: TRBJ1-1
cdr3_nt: TGTGCCAGCAGCTCCGACGCGGGGGTCACTGAAGCTTTCTTT
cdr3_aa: CASSSDAGVTEAFF

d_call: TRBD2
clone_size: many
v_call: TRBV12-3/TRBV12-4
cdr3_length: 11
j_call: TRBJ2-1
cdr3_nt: TGTGCCAGCAGCCCTAGCGGTGAGCAGTTCTTC
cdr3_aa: CASSPSGEQFF

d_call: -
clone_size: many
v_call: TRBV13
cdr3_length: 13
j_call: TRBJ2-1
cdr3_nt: TGTGCCAGCAGCTTCCCCGATCAGACGGAGCAGTTCTTC
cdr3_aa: CASSFPDQTEQFF

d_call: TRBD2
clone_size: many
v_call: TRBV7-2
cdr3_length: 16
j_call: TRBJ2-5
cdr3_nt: TGTGCCAGCAGCTTCCCCGAGCTAGCGGGGGAAGAGACCCAGTACTTC
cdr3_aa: CASSFPELAGEETQYF

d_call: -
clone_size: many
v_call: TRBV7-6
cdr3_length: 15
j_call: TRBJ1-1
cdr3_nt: TGTGCCAGCAGCTTGCGCACAGAATCCAACACTGAAGCTTTCTTT
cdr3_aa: CASSLRTESNTEAFF

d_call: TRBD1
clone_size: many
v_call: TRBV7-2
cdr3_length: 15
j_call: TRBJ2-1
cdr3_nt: TGTGCCAGCAGCAAGGACAGGCGGTTTGACAATGAGCAGTTCTTC
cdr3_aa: CASSKDRRFDNEQFF

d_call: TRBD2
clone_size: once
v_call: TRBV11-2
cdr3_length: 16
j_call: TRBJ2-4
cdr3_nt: TGTGCCAGCAGCCCCTTGGCTGCGGGGGGGCAAAACATTCAGTACTTC
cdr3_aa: CASSPLAAGGQNIQYF

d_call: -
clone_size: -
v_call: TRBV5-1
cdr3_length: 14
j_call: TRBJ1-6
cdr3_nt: TGCGCCAGCAGCTTATCCAGGAGTGGGTCACCCCTCCACTTT
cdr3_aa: CASSLSRSGSPLHF